A selection of T cell receptor beta chains follows, all from one sample in a study of human T cells and chemical hapten exposure. TCRdb recomputed calls from the RACE reads with MiXCR, one row per CDR3 protein. The sample shows 60,000 or so distinct CDR3 sequences, 9.5% to 10% of them seen only once. The starting material was whole blood, obtained in connection with sensitization to the hapten diphenylcyclopropenone (DPC). The receptors here all came from a man aged 35-49 years with alopecia areata. Some clones in this sample may be carry-over from other donors' samples. Both conserved end residues are part of each CDR3. A D gene is named only where the DNA matches it firmly. Rows may omit the clone size; those that give it use once, few, many or a size class.

j_call: TRBJ2-7
v_call: TRBV29-1
d_call: NA
clone_size: many
cdr3_nt: TGCAGCGTTGAAATGCCAGGGAGAAGAGGCGAGCAGTACTTC
cdr3_aa: CSVEMPGRRGEQYF

j_call: TRBJ2-1
v_call: TRBV19
d_call: NA
clone_size: many
cdr3_nt: TGTGCCAGTAGTAGGCCGATTGGGGCATACAATGAGCAGTTCTTC
cdr3_aa: CASSRPIGAYNEQFF

j_call: TRBJ2-7
v_call: TRBV6-6
d_call: NA
clone_size: NA
cdr3_nt: TGTGCCAGCAGTCACGAAGGTACGAACTACGAGCAGTACTTC
cdr3_aa: CASSHEGTNYEQYF

j_call: TRBJ2-1
v_call: TRBV4-1
d_call: TRBD1
clone_size: few
cdr3_nt: TGCGCCAGCAGCCAGGGACAGGACTATGAGCAGTTCTTC
cdr3_aa: CASSQGQDYEQFF

j_call: TRBJ2-1
v_call: TRBV29-1
d_call: NA
clone_size: once
cdr3_nt: TGCAGCGTCGAGTACAATGAGCAGTTCTTC
cdr3_aa: CSVEYNEQFF

j_call: TRBJ2-1
v_call: TRBV6-6
d_call: NA
clone_size: few
cdr3_nt: TGTGCCAGCACACCCTACACCACAAGTCTTGAGCAGTTCTTC
cdr3_aa: CASTPYTTSLEQFF

j_call: TRBJ1-2
v_call: TRBV6-5
d_call: NA
clone_size: many
cdr3_nt: TGTGCCAGCAGCCGTCAAGGAGGCAGGGTGCATGGCTACACCTTC
cdr3_aa: CASSRQGGRVHGYTF

j_call: TRBJ1-2
v_call: TRBV4-3
d_call: NA
clone_size: many
cdr3_nt: TGCGCCAGCAGCCAAGATCAAGGTGTTGGCTACACCTTC
cdr3_aa: CASSQDQGVGYTF

j_call: TRBJ2-1
v_call: TRBV7-3
d_call: TRBD1
clone_size: NA
cdr3_nt: TGTGCCAGCAGCTACAGACTAGGGGGACAGGATGAGCAGTTCTTC
cdr3_aa: CASSYRLGGQDEQFF

j_call: TRBJ2-5
v_call: TRBV4-3
d_call: NA
clone_size: NA
cdr3_nt: TGCGCCAGCAGCCAAGATAGAACGGAAGAGACCCAGTACTTC
cdr3_aa: CASSQDRTEETQYF

j_call: TRBJ2-3
v_call: TRBV4-2
d_call: TRBD2
clone_size: many
cdr3_nt: TGTGCCAGCAGCCAGGACCGACTAGCCACCGATACGCAGTATTTT
cdr3_aa: CASSQDRLATDTQYF

j_call: TRBJ2-7
v_call: TRBV12-3/TRBV12-4
d_call: TRBD2
clone_size: many
cdr3_nt: TGTGCCAGCAGTTTAGCGCTTCTAGCGGATTATCCTCGGGAGCAGTACTTC
cdr3_aa: CASSLALLADYPREQYF

j_call: TRBJ2-2
v_call: TRBV11-2
d_call: TRBD2
clone_size: few
cdr3_nt: TGTGCCAGCAGCTCACTAGCGGGGTCCACAGGGGAGCTGTTTTTT
cdr3_aa: CASSSLAGSTGELFF

j_call: TRBJ2-5
v_call: TRBV7-2
d_call: TRBD1
clone_size: NA
cdr3_nt: TGTGCCAGCAGCCGGACAGGAGGAAAGACCCAGTACTTC
cdr3_aa: CASSRTGGKTQYF

j_call: TRBJ2-2
v_call: TRBV14
d_call: NA
clone_size: NA
cdr3_nt: TGTGCCAGCAGCCAAGATCGGTGGACCGGGGAGCTGTTTTTT
cdr3_aa: CASSQDRWTGELFF

j_call: TRBJ2-1
v_call: TRBV20-1
d_call: TRBD2
clone_size: few
cdr3_nt: TGCAGTGCTAAGACCGGGGAGGGATACAATGAGCAGTTCTTC
cdr3_aa: CSAKTGEGYNEQFF

j_call: TRBJ1-6
v_call: TRBV20-1
d_call: NA
clone_size: few
cdr3_nt: TGCAGTGCCAGAGGGACTATAGATAATTCACCCCTCCACTTT
cdr3_aa: CSARGTIDNSPLHF

j_call: TRBJ1-1
v_call: TRBV7-6
d_call: NA
clone_size: few
cdr3_nt: TGTGCCAGCAGCTCCCGGTTACAAAGTACTGAAGCTTTCTTT
cdr3_aa: CASSSRLQSTEAFF

j_call: TRBJ2-7
v_call: TRBV28
d_call: TRBD1
clone_size: NA
cdr3_nt: TGTGCCAGCAGTCTGCCCTCCGGGACAGACTACGAGCAGTACTTC
cdr3_aa: CASSLPSGTDYEQYF

j_call: TRBJ2-1
v_call: TRBV7-9
d_call: NA
clone_size: few
cdr3_nt: TGTGCCAGCCAGTCGGAGGAGCGGTATGAGCAGTTCTTC
cdr3_aa: CASQSEERYEQFF

j_call: TRBJ1-2
v_call: TRBV12-3/TRBV12-4
d_call: NA
clone_size: NA
cdr3_nt: TGTGCCAGCGGGGCCGCGCCCTATAACTATGGCTACACCTTC
cdr3_aa: CASGAAPYNYGYTF

j_call: TRBJ1-6
v_call: TRBV28
d_call: NA
clone_size: NA
cdr3_nt: TGTGCCAGCAGTTCCCGGGGGGAAGGAGGGTCACCCCTCCACTTT
cdr3_aa: CASSSRGEGGSPLHF

j_call: TRBJ2-7
v_call: TRBV7-8
d_call: NA
clone_size: NA
cdr3_nt: TGTGCCAGCAGCTTAATAATCGAGCAGTACTTC
cdr3_aa: CASSLIIEQYF

j_call: TRBJ2-2
v_call: TRBV7-3
d_call: NA
clone_size: many
cdr3_nt: TGTGCCAGCAGCCCGAGCCCGGGTCTCAACACCGGGGAGCTGTTTTTT
cdr3_aa: CASSPSPGLNTGELFF

j_call: TRBJ2-7
v_call: TRBV12-3/TRBV12-4
d_call: TRBD2
clone_size: NA
cdr3_nt: TGTGCCAGCAGTCGGACTAGCGGGAGCGGGTACGAGCAGTACTTC
cdr3_aa: CASSRTSGSGYEQYF

j_call: TRBJ2-7
v_call: TRBV9
d_call: TRBD1
clone_size: few
cdr3_nt: TGTGCCAGCAGCGTAGGAACCGCCGGGACAGGGATGGAAGAGCAGTACTTC
cdr3_aa: CASSVGTAGTGMEEQYF

j_call: TRBJ1-2
v_call: TRBV28
d_call: NA
clone_size: NA
cdr3_nt: TGTGCCAGCAGTCCGACCCCCCGAGGCTATGGCTACACCTTC
cdr3_aa: CASSPTPRGYGYTF

j_call: TRBJ2-3
v_call: TRBV2
d_call: NA
clone_size: many
cdr3_nt: TGTGCCAGCAGCCCTGGCACAGATACGCAGTATTTT
cdr3_aa: CASSPGTDTQYF

j_call: TRBJ2-1
v_call: TRBV29-1
d_call: NA
clone_size: medium-sized
cdr3_nt: TGCAGCGTCCCCAGAGGGAGCGGGGAGCAGTTCTTC
cdr3_aa: CSVPRGSGEQFF

j_call: TRBJ2-2
v_call: TRBV6-1
d_call: TRBD1
clone_size: few
cdr3_nt: TGTGCCAGCAGTGAGAGGGGGCGCGCCGGGGAGCTGTTTTTT
cdr3_aa: CASSERGRAGELFF

j_call: TRBJ2-7
v_call: TRBV7-9
d_call: NA
clone_size: NA
cdr3_nt: TGTGCCAGCAGCTTAGGCGGCTCCCCCGAGGGCTACGAGCAGTACTTC
cdr3_aa: CASSLGGSPEGYEQYF

j_call: TRBJ2-1
v_call: TRBV7-2
d_call: NA
clone_size: NA
cdr3_nt: TGTGCCAGCAGCTCAAGGGCGAGGAGCAATGAGCAGTTCTTC
cdr3_aa: CASSSRARSNEQFF

j_call: TRBJ1-1
v_call: TRBV20-1
d_call: TRBD1
clone_size: few
cdr3_nt: TGCAGTGCTAGGGACAGGGGCATGAACACTGAAGCTTTCTTT
cdr3_aa: CSARDRGMNTEAFF

j_call: TRBJ1-5
v_call: TRBV7-9
d_call: TRBD1
clone_size: many
cdr3_nt: TGTGCCAGCGGACAGGACAATCAGCCCCAGCATTTT
cdr3_aa: CASGQDNQPQHF

j_call: TRBJ2-7
v_call: TRBV6-5
d_call: NA
clone_size: many
cdr3_nt: TGTGCCAGCAGTTACGGGGGGTCCTACGAGCAGTACTTC
cdr3_aa: CASSYGGSYEQYF

j_call: TRBJ1-4
v_call: TRBV12-3/TRBV12-4
d_call: TRBD1
clone_size: NA
cdr3_nt: TGTGCCAGCAGGGCGGGACAGGGATCCGGCAGTGAAAAACTGTTTTTT
cdr3_aa: CASRAGQGSGSEKLFF

j_call: TRBJ1-1
v_call: TRBV11-2
d_call: NA
clone_size: few
cdr3_nt: TGTGCCAGCAGGCACAGGTCGATGGAATCAGCTTTCTTT
cdr3_aa: CASRHRSMESAFF

j_call: TRBJ2-1
v_call: TRBV7-3
d_call: TRBD2
clone_size: many
cdr3_nt: TGTGCCAGCAGCTTAACTCCCCTAGCGGGACTTGAGCAGTTCTTC
cdr3_aa: CASSLTPLAGLEQFF

j_call: TRBJ1-3
v_call: TRBV5-1
d_call: TRBD1
clone_size: few
cdr3_nt: TGCGCCAGCAGTCAGGGGGCAGAAAACACCATATATTTT
cdr3_aa: CASSQGAENTIYF

j_call: TRBJ2-5
v_call: TRBV19
d_call: NA
clone_size: NA
cdr3_nt: TGTGCCAGTAGTATAGACGGGGTGCAAGAGACCCAGTACTTC
cdr3_aa: CASSIDGVQETQYF

j_call: TRBJ1-6
v_call: TRBV7-2
d_call: TRBD1
clone_size: few
cdr3_nt: TGTGCCAGCAGCTTAGCCTCCGGACAGGGATTGGATTCACCCCTCCACTTT
cdr3_aa: CASSLASGQGLDSPLHF

j_call: TRBJ2-1
v_call: TRBV6-4
d_call: NA
clone_size: many
cdr3_nt: TGTGCCAGCAGTGACTCCGACAGTTACAATGAGCAGTTCTTC
cdr3_aa: CASSDSDSYNEQFF

j_call: TRBJ2-1
v_call: TRBV7-9
d_call: NA
clone_size: few
cdr3_nt: TGTGCCAGCAGCCCCCATGATGAGCAGTTCTTC
cdr3_aa: CASSPHDEQFF

j_call: TRBJ2-1
v_call: TRBV3-1
d_call: NA
clone_size: many
cdr3_nt: TGTGCCAGCAGCCAACCGGCCTTTAGGTCCTACAATGAGCAGTTCTTC
cdr3_aa: CASSQPAFRSYNEQFF

j_call: TRBJ2-2
v_call: TRBV7-2
d_call: TRBD2
clone_size: NA
cdr3_nt: TGTGCCAGCAGCTTAGATCCTAGCGGGATCGGCGGGGAGCTGTTTTTT
cdr3_aa: CASSLDPSGIGGELFF

j_call: TRBJ2-5
v_call: TRBV5-4
d_call: NA
clone_size: NA
cdr3_nt: TGTGCCAGCAGCCCCCGGACTAACCCAGAGACCCAGTACTTC
cdr3_aa: CASSPRTNPETQYF

j_call: TRBJ2-3
v_call: TRBV27
d_call: NA
clone_size: NA
cdr3_nt: TGTGCCAGCAGTTTATCAGGGAGCGTCGTTAACACAGATACGCAGTATTTT
cdr3_aa: CASSLSGSVVNTDTQYF

j_call: TRBJ2-7
v_call: TRBV27
d_call: NA
clone_size: many
cdr3_nt: TGTGCCAGCAGTTTCGGCCCCCCCCCGGGATACGAGCAGTACTTC
cdr3_aa: CASSFGPPPGYEQYF

j_call: TRBJ1-1
v_call: TRBV28
d_call: NA
clone_size: few
cdr3_nt: TGTGCCAGCAGTCAGGACATCTCTGAAGCTTTCTTT
cdr3_aa: CASSQDISEAFF

j_call: TRBJ2-1
v_call: TRBV12-3/TRBV12-4
d_call: NA
clone_size: many
cdr3_nt: TGTGCCAGCAGTTTAGCCTCCTCGAGTAGTGAGCAGTTCTTC
cdr3_aa: CASSLASSSSEQFF

j_call: TRBJ2-4
v_call: TRBV28
d_call: TRBD1
clone_size: few
cdr3_nt: TGTGCCAGCAGTTTGACAGGGGGAGGTTGGGACATTCAGTACTTC
cdr3_aa: CASSLTGGGWDIQYF

j_call: TRBJ1-5
v_call: TRBV20-1
d_call: TRBD1
clone_size: NA
cdr3_nt: TGCAGTGCTTCGGGGGACAGGCCCCAGCATTTT
cdr3_aa: CSASGDRPQHF